The 21 T cell receptor beta chains reported below all come from one sample, sequenced in a study of cytomegalovirus exposure and HLA in healthy donors. The PCR contained 60 Vbeta and 13 Jbeta primers. Sequencing was performed with immunoSEQ multiplex PCR; in TCRdb, only in-frame clones are kept and a portion is missing. Here the sample spans 170,000 or so clones, about 80% being singletons. Sequencing input: PBMCs. The source is a woman aged 45 to 65 in good health and CMV-seropositive.

The chain links TRBV11-2 to TRBJ2-7; 11 bases are a match to TRBD2. V was pared by 0 bases and J by 2 bases, with 0 bases of the junction left unmatched. There are 15 residues in the CDR3. The germline V gene has CDR1 SGHAT and CDR2 FQNNGV. CDR3 coding DNA: TGTGCCAGCAGCTTAGAGACTAGCGGGGCCTACGAGCAGTACTTC. Translation: CASSLETSGAYEQYF.

The chain employs TRBV4-3 and TRBJ2-1; TRBD2 aligns across 7 bases. With 9 bases clipped from V and 4 bases from J, the junction kept 12 bases outside the gene matches. This CDR3 contains 15 residues. CDR1 LGHNA and CDR2 YSLEER come from the germline V gene. The CDR3 nucleotides read TGCGCCAGTCCGCGCGGGAGAACGAAGTACAATGAGCAGTTCTTC. This codes for CASPRGRTKYNEQFF.

The table lists this clone with a few counts. V and J are TRBV7-2 and TRBJ2-6; a weak D match, TRBD1 (6 bases). Germline V CDR1 and CDR2: SGHTA, FQGNSA. The CDR3 extends over 17 amino acids. V gave up 4 bases and J gave up 12 bases, with 25 bases separating them. CDR3 sequence: CASSSSPGDFRSSVLTF. The CDR3 bases are TGTGCCAGCAGCTCTTCTCCAGGGGATTTCCGCTCCAGCGTCCTGACTTTC.

The chain has TRBV27 and TRBJ1-1, with a possible D match to TRBD1 (5 bases). This CDR3 contains 13 residues. In germline, CDR1 is MNHEY, CDR2 SMNVEV (reference sequence). V was cut by 6 bases and J by 4 bases, with 12 bases left in between. The CDR3 region has the DNA TGTGCCAGCAGCCAGGGAACGATCACTGAAGCTTTCTTT. Translating gives CASSQGTITEAFF.

This chain connects TRBV14 to TRBJ2-2; tentative D call: TRBD2 (5 bases). Germline V gene lookup returns CDR1 SGHDN and CDR2 FVKESK. The V end was cut by 2 bases, the J end by 4 bases, with 8 bases between. CDR3 size: 14 residues. DNA of the CDR3: TGTGCCAGCAGCCAACTTGGGAGCACCGGGGAGCTGTTTTTT. This encodes CASSQLGSTGELFF.

The J gene is TRBJ1-2, the V gene TRBV6-1; no clear D gene. V was cut by 1 base and J by 4 bases, with 13 bases left in between. The CDR3 length is 15 residues. Germline values: CDR1 MNHNS, CDR2 SASEGT. CDR3 coding DNA: TGTGCCAGCAGTGAAGGAAGCTTCCTCCCCTATGGCTACACCTTC. Protein product: CASSEGSFLPYGYTF.

The CDR3 protein is CASSPPGTSGRQEQFF. DNA of the CDR3: TGTGCCAGCAGCCCACCCGGGACTAGCGGGAGACAAGAGCAGTTCTTC. The rearrangement uses TRBV7-3 and TRBJ2-1; 14 nucleotides line up with TRBD2. J was trimmed by 10 bases and V by 5 bases; bases with no gene match: 10. Per germline, CDR1 SGHTA and CDR2 FQGTGA. CDR3 length: 16 residues. The whole variable domain, filled in from reference TRBV7-3 and TRBJ2-1, reads GAGVSQTPSNKVTEKGKYVELRCDPISGHTALYWYRQSLGQGPEFLIYFQGTGAADDSGLPNDRFFAVRPEGSVSTLKIQRTERGDSAVYLCASSPPGTSGRQEQFFGPGTRLTVL.

Notes on this clone: The germline gene is not matched at one end of the junction; a read error may be the cause. This chain joins TRBV7-9 and TRBJ1-5, with 7 bases matching TRBD1. The CDR3 has 13 residues. Germline V gene lookup returns CDR1 SEHNR and CDR2 FQNEAQ (reference sequence). CDR3 DNA: TGTTCCAGCTGCAACCAGGGGGGTCAGCCCCAGCATTTT. Translating it yields CSSCNQGGQPQHF.

The V gene is TRBV15, the J gene TRBJ2-7, with 7 bases matching TRBD2. The CDR3 totals 13 residues. The germline V gene has CDR1 LNHNV and CDR2 YYDKDF (reference sequence). V gave up 8 bases and J gave up 4 bases; unmatched junction bases: 8. CDR3 sequence (DNA): TGTGCCACCCGCGGGAGCAGGTCGTACGAGCAGTACTTC. This sequence encodes CATRGSRSYEQYF.

CDR3 in amino acids: CASSLASTGPYGYTF. CDR3 sequence (DNA): TGCGCCAGCAGCTTGGCCTCGACAGGCCCCTATGGCTACACCTTC. This chain joins TRBV5-1 and TRBJ1-2, with D possibly TRBD1 on 6 matching bases. CDR3 length: 15 amino acids. Per the germline V gene, CDR1 is SGHRS and CDR2 is YFSETQ. V shed 0 bases and J shed 4 bases, with 13 bases lying between them.

This rearrangement joins TRBV4-3 to TRBJ2-7; 10 bases fit TRBD2. CDR1 LGHNA and CDR2 YSLEER come from the germline V gene. Trimming cost V 4 bases and J 4 bases; bases outside gene matches: 16. This CDR3 has 18 amino acids. CDR3 DNA: TGCGCCAGCAGCCTCACCTCCCGGGCTAGCGGGGGAATATACGAGCAGTACTTC. This sequence encodes CASSLTSRASGGIYEQYF.

This chain joins TRBV28 and TRBJ2-7, with TRBD1 matching over 7 bases. Losses at the gene ends were 5 bases for V and 2 bases for J; bases not matched to a gene: 3. CDR3 length: 13 amino acids. Per germline, CDR1 MDHEN and CDR2 SYDVKM. The CDR3 coding sequence is TGTGCCAGCAGTGGGGACAGCACCTACGAGCAGTACTTC. Amino acids: CASSGDSTYEQYF.

CDR3 in DNA: TGTGCCAGCAGTTTTAGCCGGGACAGGGAGTACGAGCAGTACTTC. Translation: CASSFSRDREYEQYF. The V and J genes are TRBV27 and TRBJ2-7; TRBD1 agrees at 9 bases. The trim removed 3 bases at V and 4 bases at J, leaving 7 bases unmatched. The CDR3 covers 15 residues. CDR1 MNHEY and CDR2 SMNVEV come from the germline V gene (reference sequence).

This chain joins TRBV5-1 and TRBJ2-3, with D perhaps TRBD1 (6 bases). Between the trimmed V and J ends, which lost 1 base and 0 bases, there was a span of 9 bases. The CDR3 is made up of 15 amino acids. Germline V gene data show CDR1 as SGHRS and CDR2 as YFSETQ. CDR3 region: CASSLSRGSTDTQYF. The CDR3 DNA sequence: TGCGCCAGCAGCTTGAGCAGGGGAAGCACAGATACGCAGTATTTT.

The V call is TRBV4-3, the J call TRBJ1-5; no definite D call. The CDR3 has 15 residues. V lost 0 bases and J lost 2, with 8 bases in between. CDR1 and CDR2 (germline): LGHNA, YSLEER. This CDR3 reads CASSQDGQGNQPQHF. The CDR3 DNA reads as TGCGCCAGCAGCCAAGATGGTCAGGGCAATCAGCCCCAGCATTTT.

V and J are TRBV7-3 and TRBJ2-3; TRBD2 agrees at 9 bases. V trimming: 6 bases; J trimming: 5 bases; junction bases outside the gene matches: 6. The germline V gene encodes CDR1 SGHTA and CDR2 FQGTGA. The CDR3 has 14 amino acids. CDR3 bases: TGTGCCAGCAGTCGCGGGGGGGGAGGAGATACGCAGTATTTT. Translated, it gives CASSRGGGGDTQYF.

This sequence joins TRBV21-1 and TRBJ2-2; TRBD2, as called in the table, went unchecked against the DNA. TRBV21-1 is assigned pseudogene status. The CDR3 runs to 19 residues. The CDR3 DNA is TGTGCCAGCAGCAAAGAGCAAGGGAGGCAGGGACGTTACCCCGGGGAGCTGTTTTTT. This codes for CASSKEQGRQGRYPGELFF.

This clone was recorded once. The chain is built from TRBV11-2 and TRBJ2-2; 7 bases match TRBD2. Germline assignment: CDR1 SGHAT and CDR2 FQNNGV. The junction had 11 bases not matched to a gene; V was cut back by 3 bases and J by 4 bases. The CDR3 runs to 17 residues. The CDR3 here is CASSFSSLAVLTGELFF. The CDR3 DNA sequence: TGTGCCAGCAGCTTTTCGTCCCTAGCGGTACTCACCGGGGAGCTGTTTTTT. Looking up the rest from reference TRBV11-2 and TRBJ2-2 gives the full variable domain: EAGVAQSPRYKIIEKRQSVAFWCNPISGHATLYWYQQILGQGPKLLIQFQNNGVVDDSQLPKDRFSAERLKGVDSTLKIQPAKLEDSAVYLCASSFSSLAVLTGELFFGEGSRLTVL.

The gene calls are TRBV28 and TRBJ2-4; 8 positions match TRBD1. CDR1 MDHEN and CDR2 SYDVKM come from the germline V gene. V dropped 4 bases and J dropped 8; count of bases not matched to a gene: 7. The CDR3 is 14 residues long. In nucleotides, the CDR3 is TGTGCCAGCAGTTCGGGGACAGGAGGAGACATTCAGTACTTC. Its protein is CASSSGTGGDIQYF.

The V gene is TRBV6-5, the J gene TRBJ2-5; a possible D gene is TRBD1 (5 bases). The CDR3 sequence is 16 residues long. Trimming cost V 1 base and J 1 base, with 13 bases left between them. Germline CDR1 MNHEY, CDR2 SVGAGI. The CDR3 nucleotides read TGTGCCAGCAGTTACTGGGCCCATGGGGCCCAAGAGACCCAGTACTTC. Protein sequence: CASSYWAHGAQETQYF.

The rearrangement joins TRBV5-4 to TRBJ2-7; TRBD1 is a possible D gene (6 bases). This CDR3 spans 14 amino acids. Trimming took 4 bases from V and 2 from J, leaving 13 bases between them. CDR1 is SGHNT, CDR2 YYREEE, per germline (reference sequence). Here the CDR3 reads CASSITGITYEQYF. CDR3 in DNA: TGTGCCAGCAGCATAACAGGGATCACCTACGAGCAGTACTTC.